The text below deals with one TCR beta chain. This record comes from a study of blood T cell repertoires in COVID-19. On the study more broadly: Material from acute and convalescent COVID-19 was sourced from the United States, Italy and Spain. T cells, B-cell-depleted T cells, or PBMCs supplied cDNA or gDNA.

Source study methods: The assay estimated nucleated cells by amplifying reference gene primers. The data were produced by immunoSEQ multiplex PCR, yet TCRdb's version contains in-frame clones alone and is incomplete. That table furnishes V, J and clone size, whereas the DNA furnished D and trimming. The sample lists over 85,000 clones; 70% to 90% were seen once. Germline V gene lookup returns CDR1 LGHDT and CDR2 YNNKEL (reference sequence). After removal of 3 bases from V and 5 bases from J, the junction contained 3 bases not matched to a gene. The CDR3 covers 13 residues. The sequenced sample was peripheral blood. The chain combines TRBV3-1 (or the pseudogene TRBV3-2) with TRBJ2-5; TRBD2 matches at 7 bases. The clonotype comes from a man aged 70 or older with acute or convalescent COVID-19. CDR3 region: CASSQGGVETQYF. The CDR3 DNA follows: TGTGCCAGCAGCCAGGGAGGGGTCGAGACCCAGTACTTC.